The present TCR beta chain was sequenced within a study of shared clonotypes between healthy human individuals. Whole-study results and caveats: Sampling covered blood only; tissue repertoires likely differ.

Points on this clone: Its antigen remains unknown.

The assay was immunoSEQ multiplex PCR, and TCRdb's table has in-frame clones only and misses some. In the table there are approximately 1.5 million clones, 95% to 99% of which are singletons. The CDR3 is 17 residues long. Trimming removed 4 bases from V and 5 bases from J, with 20 bases in between. CDR1 SGHVS and CDR2 FQNEAQ come from the germline V gene. Input material: naive CD4+ T cells sorted from blood. Subset in this sample: CD45RA+ positively selected. This receptor was obtained from a man aged 30 to 39 in good health. This chain links TRBV7-8 with TRBJ2-2; perhaps TRBD1 as D (6 bases). Written as DNA, the CDR3 is TGTGCCAGCAGCTCGGCGACAGGCCCGATGAAGACCGGGGAGCTGTTTTTT. Translation: CASSSATGPMKTGELFF. Full variable domain (outside the CDR3, taken from reference TRBV7-8 and TRBJ2-2): GAGVSQSPRYKVAKRGQDVALRCDPISGHVSLFWYQQALGQGPEFLTYFQNEAQLDKSGLPSDRFFAERPEGSVSTLKIQRTQQEDSAVYLCASSSATGPMKTGELFFGEGSRLTVL.